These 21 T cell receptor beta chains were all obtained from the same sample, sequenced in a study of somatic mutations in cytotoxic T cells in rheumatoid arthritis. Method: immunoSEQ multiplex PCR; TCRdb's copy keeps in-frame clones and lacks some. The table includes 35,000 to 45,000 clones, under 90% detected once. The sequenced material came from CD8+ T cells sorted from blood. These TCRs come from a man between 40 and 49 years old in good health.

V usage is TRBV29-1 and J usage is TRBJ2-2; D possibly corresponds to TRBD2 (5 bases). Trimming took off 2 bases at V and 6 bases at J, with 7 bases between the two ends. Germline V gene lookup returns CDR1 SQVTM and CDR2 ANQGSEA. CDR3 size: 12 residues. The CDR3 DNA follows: TGCAGCGTTGAACCGGGATCCGGGGAGCTGTTTTTT. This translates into CSVEPGSGELFF.

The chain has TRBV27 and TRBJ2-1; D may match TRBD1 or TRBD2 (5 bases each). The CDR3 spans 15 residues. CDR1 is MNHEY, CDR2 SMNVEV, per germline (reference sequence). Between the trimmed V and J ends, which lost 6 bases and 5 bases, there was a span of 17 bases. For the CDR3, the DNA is TGTGCCAGCAGGGGTTGGGTAGGGGAGAACAATGAGCAGTTCTTC. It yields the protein CASRGWVGENNEQFF.

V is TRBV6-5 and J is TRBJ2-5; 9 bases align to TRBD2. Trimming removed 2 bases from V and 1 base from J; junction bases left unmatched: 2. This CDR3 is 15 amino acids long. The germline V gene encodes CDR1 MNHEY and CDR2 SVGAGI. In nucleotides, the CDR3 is TGTGCCAGCAGTTACGGACTAGCGCGCCAAGAGACCCAGTACTTC. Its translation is CASSYGLARQETQYF.

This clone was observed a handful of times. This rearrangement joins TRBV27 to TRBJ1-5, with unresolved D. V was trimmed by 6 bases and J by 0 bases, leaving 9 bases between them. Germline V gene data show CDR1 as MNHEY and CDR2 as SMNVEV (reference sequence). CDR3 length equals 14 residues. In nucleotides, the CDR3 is TGTGCCAGCAGCCAACAGTATAGCAATCAGCCCCAGCATTTT. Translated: CASSQQYSNQPQHF.

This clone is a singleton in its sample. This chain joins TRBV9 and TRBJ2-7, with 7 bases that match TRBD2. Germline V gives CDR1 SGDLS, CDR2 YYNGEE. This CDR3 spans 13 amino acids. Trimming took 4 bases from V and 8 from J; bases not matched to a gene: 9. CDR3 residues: CASSPAGGYQQYF. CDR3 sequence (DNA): TGTGCCAGCAGCCCCGCCGGGGGGTACCAGCAGTACTTC.

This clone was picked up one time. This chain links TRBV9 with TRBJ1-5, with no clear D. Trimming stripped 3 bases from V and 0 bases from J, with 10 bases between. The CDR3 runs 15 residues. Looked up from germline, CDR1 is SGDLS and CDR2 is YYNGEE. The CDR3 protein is CASSGTAASNQPQHF. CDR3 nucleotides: TGTGCCAGCAGCGGGACCGCCGCTAGCAATCAGCCCCAGCATTTT.

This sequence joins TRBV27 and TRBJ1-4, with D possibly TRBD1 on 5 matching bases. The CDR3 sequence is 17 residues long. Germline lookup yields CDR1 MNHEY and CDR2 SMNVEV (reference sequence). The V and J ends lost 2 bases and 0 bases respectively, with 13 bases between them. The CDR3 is CASSLVGDGTTNEKLFF. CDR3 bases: TGTGCCAGCAGTTTAGTAGGGGATGGTACAACTAATGAAAAACTGTTTTTT.

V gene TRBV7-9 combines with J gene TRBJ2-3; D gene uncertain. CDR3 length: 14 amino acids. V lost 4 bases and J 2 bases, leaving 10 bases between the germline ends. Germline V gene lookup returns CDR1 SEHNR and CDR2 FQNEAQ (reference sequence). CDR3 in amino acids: CASSYGPLTDTQYF. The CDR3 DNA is TGTGCCAGCAGCTATGGTCCGCTCACAGATACGCAGTATTTT.

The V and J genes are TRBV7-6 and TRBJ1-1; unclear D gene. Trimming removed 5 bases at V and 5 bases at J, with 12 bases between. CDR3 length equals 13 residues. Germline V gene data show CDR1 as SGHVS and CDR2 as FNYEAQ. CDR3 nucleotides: TGTGCCAGCAGCCTGCTGGATTGGACTGAAGCTTTCTTT. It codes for CASSLLDWTEAFF.

For the CDR3, the DNA is TGTGCCAGCAGTACATCTACAGGGGGCGTGGTTGGCTACACCTTC. It translates to CASSTSTGGVVGYTF. The chain employs TRBV28 and TRBJ1-2; 9 bases agree with TRBD1. Germline V gene lookup returns CDR1 MDHEN and CDR2 SYDVKM. The CDR3 totals 15 residues. With V trimmed by 5 bases and J by 7 bases, 11 bases remained unmatched.

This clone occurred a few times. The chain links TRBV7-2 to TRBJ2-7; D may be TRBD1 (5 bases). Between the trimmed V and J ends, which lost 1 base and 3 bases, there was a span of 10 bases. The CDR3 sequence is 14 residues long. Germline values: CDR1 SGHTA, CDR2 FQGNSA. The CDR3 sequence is CASSLEQALYEQYF. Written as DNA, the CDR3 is TGTGCCAGCAGCTTAGAACAGGCTCTCTACGAGCAGTACTTC. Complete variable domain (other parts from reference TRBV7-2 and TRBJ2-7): GAGVSQSPSNKVTEKGKDVELRCDPISGHTALYWYRQSLGQGLEFLIYFQGNSAPDKSGLPSDRFSAERTGGSVSTLTIQRTQQEDSAVYLCASSLEQALYEQYFGPGTRLTVT.

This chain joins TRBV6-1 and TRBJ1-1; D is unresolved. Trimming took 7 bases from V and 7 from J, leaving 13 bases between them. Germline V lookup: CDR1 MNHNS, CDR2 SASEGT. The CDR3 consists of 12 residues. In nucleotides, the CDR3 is TGTGCCAGCACCCGAGGACGGGGTGAAGCTTTCTTT. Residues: CASTRGRGEAFF.

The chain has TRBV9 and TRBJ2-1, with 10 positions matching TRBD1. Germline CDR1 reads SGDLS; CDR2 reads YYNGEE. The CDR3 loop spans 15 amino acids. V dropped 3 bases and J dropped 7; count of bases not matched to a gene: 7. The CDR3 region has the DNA TGTGCCAGCAGCGACGGGACAGGGGTTTTGAATGAGCAGTTCTTC. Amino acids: CASSDGTGVLNEQFF. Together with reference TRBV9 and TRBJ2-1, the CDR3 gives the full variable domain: DSGVTQTPKHLITATGQRVTLRCSPRSGDLSVYWYQQSLDQGLQFLIQYYNGEERAKGNILERFSAQQFPDLHSELNLSSLELGDSALYFCASSDGTGVLNEQFFGPGTRLTVL.

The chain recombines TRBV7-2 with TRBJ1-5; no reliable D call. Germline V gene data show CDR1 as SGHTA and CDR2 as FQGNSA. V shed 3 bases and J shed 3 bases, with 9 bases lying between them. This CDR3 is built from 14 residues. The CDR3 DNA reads TGTGCCAGCAGCTTTAGTCAGTCCAATCAGCCCCAGCATTTT. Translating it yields CASSFSQSNQPQHF.

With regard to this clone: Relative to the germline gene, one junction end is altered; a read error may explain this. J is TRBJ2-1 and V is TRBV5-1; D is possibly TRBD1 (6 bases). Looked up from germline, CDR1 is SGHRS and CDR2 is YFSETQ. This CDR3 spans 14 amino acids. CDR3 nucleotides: TGCGCCAGCTCAGGGGACGGAGCCTATAATGAGCAGTTCTTC. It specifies CASSGDGAYNEQFF.

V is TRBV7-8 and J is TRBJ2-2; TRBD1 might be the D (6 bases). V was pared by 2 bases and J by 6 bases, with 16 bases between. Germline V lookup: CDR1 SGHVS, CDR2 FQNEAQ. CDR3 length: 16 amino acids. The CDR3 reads CASSLIRQVLAGELFF. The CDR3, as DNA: TGTGCCAGCAGCTTAATTAGACAGGTTCTGGCCGGGGAGCTGTTTTTT.

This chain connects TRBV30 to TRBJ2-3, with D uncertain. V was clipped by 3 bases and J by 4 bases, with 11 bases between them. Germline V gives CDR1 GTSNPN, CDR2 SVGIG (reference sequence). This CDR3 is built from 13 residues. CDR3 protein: CAWSPGPSDTQYF. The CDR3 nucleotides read TGTGCCTGGAGCCCCGGACCGTCAGATACGCAGTATTTT.

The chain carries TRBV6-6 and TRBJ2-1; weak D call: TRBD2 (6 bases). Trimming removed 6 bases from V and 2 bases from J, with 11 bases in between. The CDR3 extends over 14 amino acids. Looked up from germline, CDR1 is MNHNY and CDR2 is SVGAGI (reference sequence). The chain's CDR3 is CASRKEGPYNEQFF. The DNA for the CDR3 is TGTGCCAGCAGGAAGGAGGGCCCCTACAATGAGCAGTTCTTC.

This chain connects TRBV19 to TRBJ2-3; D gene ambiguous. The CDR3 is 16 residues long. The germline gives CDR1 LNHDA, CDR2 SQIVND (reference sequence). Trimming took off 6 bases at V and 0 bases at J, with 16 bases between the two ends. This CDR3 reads CASSNPTASSTDTQYF. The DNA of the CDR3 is TGTGCCAGTAGCAATCCTACAGCTAGTAGCACAGATACGCAGTATTTT.

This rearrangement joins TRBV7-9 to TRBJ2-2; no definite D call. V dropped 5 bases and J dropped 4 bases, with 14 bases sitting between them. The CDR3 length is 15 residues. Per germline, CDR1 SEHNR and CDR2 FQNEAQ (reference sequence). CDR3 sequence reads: CASSPRPLTTGELFF. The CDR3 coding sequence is TGTGCCAGCAGCCCCCGGCCCCTGACCACCGGGGAGCTGTTTTTT.

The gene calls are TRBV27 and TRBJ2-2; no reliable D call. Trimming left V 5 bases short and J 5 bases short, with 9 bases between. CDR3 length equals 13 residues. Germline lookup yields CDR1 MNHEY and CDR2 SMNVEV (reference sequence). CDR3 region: CASSIRQTGELFF. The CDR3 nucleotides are TGTGCCAGCAGTATTCGTCAGACCGGGGAGCTGTTTTTT.